This TCR beta chain was retrieved from a study of cytomegalovirus exposure and HLA in healthy donors. CDR1 and CDR2 (germline): MNHNS, SASEGT. The CDR3 runs to 15 residues. The ends were cut back, 6 bases at V and 2 bases at J, with 16 bases in the middle. PCR used 60 Vbeta primers and 13 Jbeta primers. Clones were sequenced by immunoSEQ multiplex PCR, and TCRdb holds only the in-frame ones, with some missing. In the table there are more than 60,000 clones, just under 80% of which are singletons. This receptor was taken from a woman aged 30 to 39 in good health and CMV-seronegative. V gene TRBV6-1 combines with J gene TRBJ1-2; tentative D call: TRBD1 (5 bases). Material: PBMCs. CDR3 region: CASRDTGGLNYGYTF. CDR3 bases: TGTGCCAGCAGGGACACAGGCGGTTTGAACTATGGCTACACCTTC.